These T cell receptor beta chains were read from a single sample in a study of blood T cell repertoires in COVID-19. The repertoire was sequenced with immunoSEQ multiplex PCR; TCRdb's copy has only in-frame clones and lacks some. This table has about 160,000 clones, about nine tenths appearing once. Source material: peripheral blood. Receptors originate from a woman in her fifties or sixties who had recovered from COVID-19. Each CDR3 is given with its conserved first and last residue. Each record gives: J gene, V gene, D gene, clone size, CDR3 protein, CDR3 DNA. D genes are given only for firm matches. Not every row has a clone size; where given, it reads once, few, many or a size class.

J gene: TRBJ1-2
V gene: TRBV6-2/TRBV6-3
D gene: NA
clone size: few
CDR3 protein: CASSYSRLRRTKETYGYTF
CDR3 DNA: TGTGCCAGCAGTTACTCGAGGTTAAGGCGGACTAAGGAGACCTATGGCTACACCTTC

J gene: TRBJ2-7
V gene: TRBV28
D gene: TRBD1
clone size: NA
CDR3 protein: CASSSRDRGAYEQYF
CDR3 DNA: TGTGCCAGCAGCTCCCGGGACAGGGGCGCCTACGAGCAGTACTTC

J gene: TRBJ2-1
V gene: TRBV5-1
D gene: TRBD2
clone size: NA
CDR3 protein: CASSLGSGGLSNEQFF
CDR3 DNA: TGCGCCAGCAGCTTGGGCAGCGGGGGGCTAAGCAATGAGCAGTTCTTC

J gene: TRBJ1-1
V gene: TRBV7-2
D gene: NA
clone size: NA
CDR3 protein: CASSLERGGTEAFF
CDR3 DNA: TGTGCCAGCAGCTTAGAGCGCGGGGGCACTGAAGCTTTCTTT

J gene: TRBJ2-1
V gene: TRBV28
D gene: TRBD2
clone size: NA
CDR3 protein: CASSASGLAGGKSSYNEQFF
CDR3 DNA: TGTGCCAGCAGTGCCTCGGGACTAGCGGGGGGTAAGAGCTCCTACAATGAGCAGTTCTTC

J gene: TRBJ2-7
V gene: TRBV9
D gene: NA
clone size: NA
CDR3 protein: CASSVGGFDPYEQYF
CDR3 DNA: TGTGCCAGCAGCGTAGGAGGGTTCGATCCCTACGAGCAGTACTTC

J gene: TRBJ1-1
V gene: TRBV6-6
D gene: NA
clone size: NA
CDR3 protein: CASSTGVNTEAFF
CDR3 DNA: TGTGCCAGCAGTACCGGAGTGAACACTGAAGCTTTCTTT

J gene: TRBJ2-3
V gene: TRBV28
D gene: TRBD2
clone size: NA
CDR3 protein: CASSLFYGGNTDTQYF
CDR3 DNA: TGTGCCAGCAGTTTATTTTACGGGGGGAATACAGATACGCAGTATTTT

J gene: TRBJ1-4
V gene: TRBV19
D gene: TRBD1
clone size: NA
CDR3 protein: CATHRGGDEKLFF
CDR3 DNA: TGTGCCACCCACAGGGGTGGAGATGAAAAACTGTTTTTT

J gene: TRBJ2-7
V gene: TRBV6-5
D gene: NA
clone size: once
CDR3 protein: CASRGGIYSYEQYF
CDR3 DNA: TGTGCCAGCAGAGGAGGGATTTACTCCTACGAGCAGTACTTC

J gene: TRBJ1-6
V gene: TRBV28
D gene: NA
clone size: once
CDR3 protein: CASSLEGLRSYNSPLHF
CDR3 DNA: TGTGCCAGCAGTTTGGAGGGGTTGCGGTCCTATAATTCACCCCTCCACTTT

J gene: TRBJ2-7
V gene: TRBV10-3
D gene: TRBD1
clone size: NA
CDR3 protein: CAISGGTGGPYEQYF
CDR3 DNA: TGTGCCATCAGTGGCGGGACAGGAGGCCCTTACGAGCAGTACTTC

J gene: TRBJ2-1
V gene: TRBV19
D gene: NA
clone size: NA
CDR3 protein: CASSVRGENEQFF
CDR3 DNA: TGTGCCAGTTCCGTCCGCGGGGAGAATGAGCAGTTCTTC

J gene: TRBJ2-7
V gene: TRBV5-1
D gene: NA
clone size: NA
CDR3 protein: CASSLGGLSEQYF
CDR3 DNA: TGCGCCAGCAGTCTCGGAGGGTTAAGCGAGCAGTACTTC

J gene: TRBJ2-2
V gene: TRBV11-3
D gene: TRBD1
clone size: NA
CDR3 protein: CASSLDHTRGHGELFF
CDR3 DNA: TGTGCCAGCAGCTTAGACCACACGAGGGGGCACGGGGAGCTGTTTTTT

J gene: TRBJ2-7
V gene: TRBV6-1
D gene: TRBD1
clone size: NA
CDR3 protein: CASSEGQSVIYEQYF
CDR3 DNA: TGTGCCAGCAGTGAGGGACAGTCAGTGATCTACGAGCAGTACTTC

J gene: TRBJ2-7
V gene: TRBV4-3
D gene: NA
clone size: once
CDR3 protein: CASSQDLADDEQYF
CDR3 DNA: TGCGCCAGCAGCCAAGATTTAGCCGACGACGAGCAGTACTTC

J gene: TRBJ1-1
V gene: TRBV7-8
D gene: NA
clone size: NA
CDR3 protein: CASTVTVNTEAFF
CDR3 DNA: TGTGCCAGCACGGTGACAGTCAACACTGAAGCTTTCTTT

J gene: TRBJ2-2
V gene: TRBV5-1
D gene: NA
clone size: NA
CDR3 protein: CASSLGQVAGELFF
CDR3 DNA: TGCGCCAGCAGCTTGGGACAGGTGGCCGGGGAGCTGTTTTTT

J gene: TRBJ2-7
V gene: TRBV11-1
D gene: NA
clone size: NA
CDR3 protein: CASSSQGYEQYF
CDR3 DNA: TGTGCCAGCAGCTCCCAGGGTTACGAGCAGTACTTC

J gene: TRBJ2-4
V gene: TRBV13
D gene: TRBD2
clone size: NA
CDR3 protein: CASDSGGEAAKNIQYF
CDR3 DNA: TGTGCCAGTGATTCGGGGGGAGAAGCGGCCAAAAACATTCAGTACTTC

J gene: TRBJ2-7
V gene: TRBV9
D gene: TRBD1
clone size: NA
CDR3 protein: CASSEGTGLSIEQYF
CDR3 DNA: TGTGCCAGCAGCGAGGGGACAGGTCTTAGCATCGAGCAGTACTTC

J gene: TRBJ1-2
V gene: TRBV19
D gene: TRBD1
clone size: NA
CDR3 protein: CASSIGGGGAFGYTF
CDR3 DNA: TGTGCCAGTAGTATAGGAGGAGGGGGCGCATTTGGCTACACCTTC

J gene: TRBJ2-7
V gene: TRBV28
D gene: NA
clone size: NA
CDR3 protein: CASSLLAGPVYEQYF
CDR3 DNA: TGTGCCAGCAGTTTACTTGCGGGGCCGGTATACGAGCAGTACTTC

J gene: TRBJ2-7
V gene: TRBV5-1
D gene: NA
clone size: NA
CDR3 protein: CASGALSSYEQYF
CDR3 DNA: TGCGCCAGCGGGGCTCTGAGCTCCTACGAGCAGTACTTC

J gene: TRBJ2-5
V gene: TRBV7-9
D gene: TRBD1
clone size: NA
CDR3 protein: CASNPGGQGARETQYF
CDR3 DNA: TGTGCCAGCAACCCGGGGGGACAGGGGGCACGGGAGACCCAGTACTTC

J gene: TRBJ1-3
V gene: TRBV2
D gene: TRBD1
clone size: NA
CDR3 protein: CASSGQGQGNTIYF
CDR3 DNA: TGTGCCAGCAGTGGACAGGGACAGGGAAACACCATATATTTT

J gene: TRBJ2-2
V gene: TRBV6-1
D gene: TRBD1
clone size: NA
CDR3 protein: CASSGGNRGLSTGELFF
CDR3 DNA: TGTGCCAGCAGTGGAGGAAACAGGGGGCTGAGCACCGGGGAGCTGTTTTTT

J gene: TRBJ1-6
V gene: TRBV30
D gene: NA
clone size: NA
CDR3 protein: CAWSVMAGEVASPLHF
CDR3 DNA: TGTGCCTGGAGTGTAATGGCCGGAGAGGTGGCCTCACCCCTCCACTTT

J gene: TRBJ2-7
V gene: TRBV7-2
D gene: TRBD2
clone size: NA
CDR3 protein: CASRQFSGDSSYEQYF
CDR3 DNA: TGTGCCAGCAGGCAATTTAGCGGGGATAGCTCCTACGAGCAGTACTTC

J gene: TRBJ2-3
V gene: TRBV28
D gene: NA
clone size: NA
CDR3 protein: CASSLLLSSEAPDTQYF
CDR3 DNA: TGTGCCAGCAGTCTACTTCTCAGTAGCGAGGCACCAGATACGCAGTATTTT

J gene: TRBJ2-3
V gene: TRBV7-9
D gene: TRBD2
clone size: NA
CDR3 protein: CASEGPAGGLSTDTQYF
CDR3 DNA: TGTGCCAGCGAGGGGCCAGCGGGGGGCCTCAGCACAGATACGCAGTATTTT

J gene: TRBJ2-2
V gene: TRBV28
D gene: TRBD1
clone size: NA
CDR3 protein: CASIRQGGGELFF
CDR3 DNA: TGTGCCAGCATTCGACAGGGCGGCGGGGAGCTGTTTTTT

J gene: TRBJ2-5
V gene: TRBV7-9
D gene: NA
clone size: NA
CDR3 protein: CASSRDTGRETQYF
CDR3 DNA: TGTGCCAGCAGCCGGGACACTGGAAGGGAGACCCAGTACTTC

J gene: TRBJ2-3
V gene: TRBV7-2
D gene: TRBD2
clone size: NA
CDR3 protein: CASSPGTSPSDTQYF
CDR3 DNA: TGTGCCAGCAGCCCGGGGACTAGCCCCTCAGATACGCAGTATTTT

J gene: TRBJ2-5
V gene: TRBV11-2
D gene: NA
clone size: NA
CDR3 protein: CASSLDRETQYF
CDR3 DNA: TGTGCCAGCAGCTTAGACAGAGAGACCCAGTACTTC